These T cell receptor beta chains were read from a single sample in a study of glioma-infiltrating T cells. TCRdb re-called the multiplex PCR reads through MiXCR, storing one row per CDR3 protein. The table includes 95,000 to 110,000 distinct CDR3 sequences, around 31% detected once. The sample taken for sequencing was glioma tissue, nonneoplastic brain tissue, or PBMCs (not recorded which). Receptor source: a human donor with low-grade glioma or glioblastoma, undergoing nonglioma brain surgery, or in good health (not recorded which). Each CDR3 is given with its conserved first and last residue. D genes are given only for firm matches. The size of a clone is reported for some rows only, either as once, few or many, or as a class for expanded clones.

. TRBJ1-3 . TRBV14 TGTGCCAGCAGCCAACGGACAGTCGTCTCTGGAAACACCATATATTTT CASSQRTVVSGNTIYF
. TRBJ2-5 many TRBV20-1 TGCAGTGCCACTAGGGGGGGCCCTAGAGAGACCCAGTACTTC CSATRGGPRETQYF
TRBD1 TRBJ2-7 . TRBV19 TGTGCCAGTAGTATGCGAGACAGGGTAATCGGGCAGTACTTC CASSMRDRVIGQYF
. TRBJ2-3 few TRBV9 TGTGCCAGCAGCGTAGAGGGACCACCAATTACAGATACGCAGTATTTT CASSVEGPPITDTQYF
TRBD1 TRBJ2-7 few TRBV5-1 TGCGCCAGCAGCTTCACTACCGGACAGGACTCCTACGAGCAGTACTTC CASSFTTGQDSYEQYF
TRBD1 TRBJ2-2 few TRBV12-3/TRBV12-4 TGTGCCAGCAGAGGGACAGGGGACGGGGAGCTGTTTTTT CASRGTGDGELFF
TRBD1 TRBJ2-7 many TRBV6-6 TGTGCCAGCAGTTACAACCGACAGGGCCACGAGCAGTACTTC CASSYNRQGHEQYF
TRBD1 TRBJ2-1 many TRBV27 TGTGCCAGCGGATTGACAGGGATACACAATGAGCAGTTCTTC CASGLTGIHNEQFF
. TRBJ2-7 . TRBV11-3 TGTGCCAGCAGCCGATTGGGACTCGAGGAGCAGTACTTC CASSRLGLEEQYF
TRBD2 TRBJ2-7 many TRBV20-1 TGCAGTGCTACGGTCGGGGGGTCCTCCTACGAGCAGTACTTC CSATVGGSSYEQYF
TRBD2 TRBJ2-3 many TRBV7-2 TGTGCCAGCAGCCAGACTAGCGGGATAATTCAAGATACGCAGTATTTT CASSQTSGIIQDTQYF
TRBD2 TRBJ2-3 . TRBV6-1 TGTGCCAGCAGCGTACTAGCGGGGGTTAAAGATACGCAGTATTTT CASSVLAGVKDTQYF
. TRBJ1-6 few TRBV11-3 TGTGCCAGCAGCTTAGCCCTGAAGGGGAGTCTTAATTCACCCCTCCACTTT CASSLALKGSLNSPLHF
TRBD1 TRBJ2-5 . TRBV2 TGTGCCAGCACATCGGACAGGGATGAGACCCAGTACTTC CASTSDRDETQYF
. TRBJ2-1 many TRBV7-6 TGTGCCAGCAGCTCCTATTCCTACAATGAGCAGTTCTTC CASSSYSYNEQFF
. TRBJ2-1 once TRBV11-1 TGTGCCAGCAGCTTAGGGGGGCCGGGGAATGAGCAGTTCTTC CASSLGGPGNEQFF
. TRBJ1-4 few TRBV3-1 TGTGCCAGCAGCCAACGTCACCACGGGGGCAATGAAAAACTGTTTTTT CASSQRHHGGNEKLFF
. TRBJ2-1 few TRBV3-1 TGTGCCAGCAGCCAAGGCGAGGGGCATGAGCAGTTCTTC CASSQGEGHEQFF